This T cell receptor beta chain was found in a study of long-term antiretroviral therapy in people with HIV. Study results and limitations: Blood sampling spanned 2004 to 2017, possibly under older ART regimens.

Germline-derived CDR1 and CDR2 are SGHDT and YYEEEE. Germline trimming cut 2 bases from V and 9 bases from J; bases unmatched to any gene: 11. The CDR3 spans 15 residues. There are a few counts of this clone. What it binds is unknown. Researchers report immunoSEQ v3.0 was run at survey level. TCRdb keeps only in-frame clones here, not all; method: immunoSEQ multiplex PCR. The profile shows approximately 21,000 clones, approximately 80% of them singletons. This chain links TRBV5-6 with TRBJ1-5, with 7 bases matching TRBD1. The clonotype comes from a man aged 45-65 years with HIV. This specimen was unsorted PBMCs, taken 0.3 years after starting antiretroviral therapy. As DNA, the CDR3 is TGTGCCAGCAGCTTAAGGAGGACAGGTTCGCGGCCCCAGCATTTT. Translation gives CASSLRRTGSRPQHF. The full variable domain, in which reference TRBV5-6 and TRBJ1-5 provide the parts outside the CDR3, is DAGVTQSPTHLIKTRGQQVTLRCSPKSGHDTVSWYQQALGQGPQFIFQYYEEEERQRGNFPDRFSGHQFPNYSSELNVNALLLGDSALYLCASSLRRTGSRPQHFGDGTRLSIL.